This TCR beta chain was retrieved from a study of blood T cell repertoires in COVID-19. About the study: Donors in the United States, Italy and Spain gave samples during acute or convalescent COVID-19.

Germline CDR1 is SGHRS and CDR2 is YFSETQ. The V gene lost 2 bases and the J gene lost 8 bases, with 10 bases spanning the gap. This CDR3 comprises 12 residues. Per the study methods: The authors estimated nucleated cell counts from reference gene primer amplification. Data came from immunoSEQ multiplex PCR; TCRdb stores just in-frame clones and leaves some out. D and trimming were read from the DNA, whereas the V and J calls and clone size are those reported in that table. Of 80,000 to 90,000 clones listed, about 85% are singletons. This chain uses TRBV5-1 with TRBJ1-2; D is unclear. This receptor was obtained from a woman in her seventies with acute or convalescent COVID-19. Sequenced sample: peripheral blood. The CDR3 loop is CASSFGGGGYTF. The DNA for the CDR3 is TGCGCCAGCAGCTTTGGAGGTGGGGGCTACACCTTC.